Given below is one TCR beta chain in context. The data derive from a study of patients and donors after allogeneic stem cell transplantation. TCRdb processed the RT-PCR reads anew with MiXCR; each CDR3 protein has one entry. Of about 960,000 distinct CDR3 sequences listed, around 17% are singletons. The specimen sequenced was blood, either unsorted or a sorted T cell fraction (not recorded which). The receptor was derived from a human donor who was either an allogeneic HSCT recipient or a stem cell or donor lymphocyte infusion donor (not recorded which). It is not recorded whose cells these are; they may come from a transplant donor.

CDR3 protein: CAISELAGPTGELFF. CDR3 sequence (DNA): TGTGCCATCAGTGAGCTCGCAGGGCCCACCGGGGAGCTGTTTTTT. The rearrangement links TRBV10-3 to TRBJ2-2, with D maybe TRBD1 (5 bases). V shed 2 bases and J shed 4 bases, with 11 bases lying between them. CDR3 length equals 15 residues. In germline, CDR1 is ENHRY, CDR2 SYGVKD.